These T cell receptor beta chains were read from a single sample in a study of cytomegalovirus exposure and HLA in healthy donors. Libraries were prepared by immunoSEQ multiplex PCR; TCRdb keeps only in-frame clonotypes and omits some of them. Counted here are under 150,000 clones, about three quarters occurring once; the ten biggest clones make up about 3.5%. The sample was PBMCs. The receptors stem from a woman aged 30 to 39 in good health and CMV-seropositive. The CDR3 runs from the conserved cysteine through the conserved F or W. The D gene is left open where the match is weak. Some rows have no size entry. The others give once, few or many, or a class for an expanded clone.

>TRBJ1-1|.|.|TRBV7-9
TGTGCCAGCAGCTTAGACATGAACACTGAAGCTTTCTTT
CASSLDMNTEAFF
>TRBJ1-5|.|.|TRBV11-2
TGTGCCAGCAGCTCTGGGGGGGGTCTAAGCAATCAGCCCCAGCATTTT
CASSSGGGLSNQPQHF
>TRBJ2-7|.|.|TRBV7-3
TGTGCCAGCAGCTTGACGGGTCCGGGGGAGCAGTACTTC
CASSLTGPGEQYF
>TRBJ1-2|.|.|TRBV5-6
TGTGCCAGCAACCCTTACGCGGAGGATGGCTACACCTTC
CASNPYAEDGYTF
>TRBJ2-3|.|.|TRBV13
TGTGCCAGCAGCAGGACGGGGGGCCACACAGATACGCAGTATTTT
CASSRTGGHTDTQYF
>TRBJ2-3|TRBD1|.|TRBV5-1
TGCGCCAGCAGCTTGGCCACAGGGGGCCCAGATACGCAGTATTTT
CASSLATGGPDTQYF
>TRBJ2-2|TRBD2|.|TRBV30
TGTGCCATACCCCCGGCGGGAGGTCCCGGGGAGCTGTTTTTT
CAIPPAGGPGELFF
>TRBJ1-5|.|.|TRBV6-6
TGTGCCAGCAGTTACCCTTTGTCCGGGGTGGAACAGCCCCAGCATTTT
CASSYPLSGVEQPQHF
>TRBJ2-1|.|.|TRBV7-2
TGTGCCAGCAGCTTACCCGACGGCGGTGAGCAGTTCTTC
CASSLPDGGEQFF
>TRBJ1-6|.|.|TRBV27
TGTGCCAGCAGTTTGGTAGAGGCCTCACCCCTCCACTTT
CASSLVEASPLHF
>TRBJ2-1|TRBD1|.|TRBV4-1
TGCGCCAGCAGCCCGGGACAGGGGTCCTACAATGAGCAGTTCTTC
CASSPGQGSYNEQFF
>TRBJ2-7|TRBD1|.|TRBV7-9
TGTGCCAGCAGCGCCCCGGGACAGCATATCTCCTACGAGCAGTACTTC
CASSAPGQHISYEQYF
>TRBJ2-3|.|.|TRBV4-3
TGCGCCAGCAGCGAAGGGCAGATTAGCACAGATACGCAGTATTTT
CASSEGQISTDTQYF
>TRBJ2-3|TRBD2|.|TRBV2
TGTGCCAGCAGGAAGGGACTAGCGAGGGATACGCAGTATTTT
CASRKGLARDTQYF
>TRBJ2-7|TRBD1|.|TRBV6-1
TGTGCCAGCAGTGACAGGGGGACAGGCCGATACGAGCAGTACTTC
CASSDRGTGRYEQYF
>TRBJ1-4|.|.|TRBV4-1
TGCGCCAGCAGCCAAGGAACGGGCAGGGAAGGTTTTAAAGGGAAACTGTTTTTT
CASSQGTGREGFKGKLFF
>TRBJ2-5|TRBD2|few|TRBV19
TGTGCCAGTAGTAGAAATAGCGGGGGTGAGACCCAGTACTTC
CASSRNSGGETQYF
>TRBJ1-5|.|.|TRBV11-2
TGTGCCAGCAGCTTAGAGGCGGGCAGCGCACAGCATTTT
CASSLEAGSAQHF
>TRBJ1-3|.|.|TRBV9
TGTGCCAGCAGCGATGACACCCGCTCTGGAAACACCATATATTTT
CASSDDTRSGNTIYF
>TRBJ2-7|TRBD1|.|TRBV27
TGTGCCAGCAGTTTATCGCCCGGGACAGGGAGCCACGAGCAGTACTTC
CASSLSPGTGSHEQYF
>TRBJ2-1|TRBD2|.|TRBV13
TGTGCCAGCAGCCGTCTAGCGGGGGAGCTCAATGAGCAGTTCTTC
CASSRLAGELNEQFF
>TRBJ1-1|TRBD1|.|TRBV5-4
TGTGCCAGCAGCACCGGGACAGGGACTGAAGCTTTCTTT
CASSTGTGTEAFF
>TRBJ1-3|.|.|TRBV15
TGTGCCACCAGCAGAGATCCCATCTCTGGAAACACCATATATTTT
CATSRDPISGNTIYF
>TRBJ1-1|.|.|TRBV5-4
TGTGCCAGCAGCTCCCCCTTAGCTGAAGCTTTCTTT
CASSSPLAEAFF
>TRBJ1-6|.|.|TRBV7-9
TGTGCCAGCAGCCCCCCGGGGTACTCACCCCTCCACTTT
CASSPPGYSPLHF
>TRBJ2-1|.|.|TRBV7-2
TGTGCCAGCAGCGGAACCGGGAGTCAGCAGTTCTTC
CASSGTGSQQFF
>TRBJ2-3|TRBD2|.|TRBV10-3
TGTGCCATCAGTGATGGGACTAGGCCTAGCACAGATACGCAGTATTTT
CAISDGTRPSTDTQYF
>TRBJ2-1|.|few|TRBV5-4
TGTGCCAGCAGCTTGAACAGGGATGAGAATGAGCAGTTCTTC
CASSLNRDENEQFF
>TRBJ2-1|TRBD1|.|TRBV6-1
TGTGCCAGCAGTGATGGGCAGGGGGCTTACAATGAGCAGTTCTTC
CASSDGQGAYNEQFF
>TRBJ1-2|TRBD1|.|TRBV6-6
TGTGCCAGCAGTTACTCGATCCGGGACAGGGACTATGGCTACACCTTC
CASSYSIRDRDYGYTF
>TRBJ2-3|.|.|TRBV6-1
TGTGCCAGCAGAAAGGGGACAGATACGCAGTATTTT
CASRKGTDTQYF
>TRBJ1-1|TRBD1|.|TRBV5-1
TGCGCCAGCAGCTGGGGGACAGGGACTGAAGCTTTCTTT
CASSWGTGTEAFF